The 11 T cell receptor beta chains in this list originate from one sample, sequenced in a study of CD8+ T cells in alopecia areata (dated by TCRdb to 2017 to 2018). The time point label for this specimen denotes: about 5 months on oral tofacitinib. This sample's treatment or condition label indicates: oral pan-JAK inhibitor, 5-10 mg twice daily. Receptor amplification or capture employed the immunoSEQ multiplex PCR assay. To provide template for TCR sequencing, every sample had RNA extracted and reverse transcribed into cDNA. The immuneACCESS repertoire file appears here via TCRdb, limited to in-frame rearrangements. These files lack a portion of the clones; in checked studies, under half of the deficit traces to unresolved V genes, and the cause of the others is not known. This sample gives around 200,000 clones in total; roughly 50% of them show up just once. The ten most abundant clones make up 9.5% to 14% of the sample.

The input for sequencing was CD8+ T cells sorted from blood, taken at week 24, from a patient treated with tofacitinib. The receptors were sampled from a human donor with alopecia areata.

The chain links TRBV5-1 to TRBJ2-7, with D perhaps TRBD1 or TRBD2 (5 bases each). V lost 0 bases and J 1 base, leaving 8 bases between the germline ends. Germline V gives CDR1 SGHRS, CDR2 YFSETQ. There are 14 residues in the CDR3. The chain's CDR3 is CASSLGGESYEQYF. The CDR3 nucleotides are TGCGCCAGCAGCTTGGGAGGGGAGTCCTACGAGCAGTACTTC.

J is TRBJ2-1 and V is TRBV2; weak D call: TRBD2 (6 bases). CDR3 length equals 15 residues. Germline-derived CDR1 and CDR2 are SNHLY and FYNNEI. V was pared by 0 bases and J by 7 bases, with 13 bases between. This CDR3 reads CASSEAGGRPNEQFF. The DNA for the CDR3 is TGTGCCAGCAGTGAAGCCGGAGGGCGTCCAAATGAGCAGTTCTTC.

This clone has more than one count but fewer than ten. The chain carries TRBV30 and TRBJ2-7, with TRBD1 matching over 8 bases. After removal of 3 bases from V and 1 base from J, the junction contained 5 bases not matched to a gene. Germline-derived CDR1 and CDR2 are GTSNPN and SVGIG (reference sequence). The length of the CDR3 is 14 residues. The CDR3 DNA follows: TGTGCCTGGAGCAGAGACAGGGGATCCTACGAGCAGTACTTC. Translation: CAWSRDRGSYEQYF.

V and J are TRBV2 and TRBJ2-1; 7 bases fit TRBD2. Per germline, CDR1 SNHLY and CDR2 FYNNEI. The CDR3 consists of 15 residues. Germline trimming cut 5 bases from V and 4 bases from J; bases unmatched to any gene: 8. Written as DNA, the CDR3 is TGTGCCAGCAGTAGGAGCGGGGCAGATTACAATGAGCAGTTCTTC. Residues: CASSRSGADYNEQFF.

This clone was found a few times. This sample also contains other DNA sequences that code for the same CDR3. The V and J genes are TRBV30 and TRBJ1-1; D is undetermined. Between the trimmed V and J ends, which lost 4 bases and 1 base, there was a span of 7 bases. The CDR3 totals 12 residues. The germline V gene has CDR1 GTSNPN and CDR2 SVGIG (reference sequence). CDR3 coding DNA: TGTGCCTGGACCCCGGGGAACACTGAAGCTTTCTTT. This gives the protein CAWTPGNTEAFF.

J is TRBJ2-7 and V is TRBV5-1; TRBD1 aligns across 7 bases. Germline assignment: CDR1 SGHRS and CDR2 YFSETQ. The CDR3 sequence is 14 residues long. V lost 2 bases to trimming and J lost 3 bases; unmatched junction nucleotides: 5. The CDR3 coding sequence is TGCGCCAGCAGCTTTTCAGGGGGTCGCTACGAGCAGTACTTC. Translated, it gives CASSFSGGRYEQYF.

Details on this clone: A far larger clone is one nucleotide away, so this likely arose from a read error. The chain links TRBV7-3 to TRBJ1-1; D unclear. Trimming shortened V by 2 bases and J by 0 bases, and 4 bases separated the two germline ends. The germline V gene has CDR1 SGHTA and CDR2 FQGTGA. The CDR3 runs 13 residues. The CDR3 DNA sequence: TGTGCCAGCAGCTTAGACGTGAACACTGAAGCTTTCTTT. This gives the protein CASSLDVNTEAFF.

This clone appeared a few times. The chain couples TRBV10-3 to TRBJ2-1; D unresolved. Deletions cut 0 bases from V and 9 bases from J, with 3 bases between. The V gene's germline CDR1 is ENHRY and CDR2 SYGVKD. The CDR3 length is 11 residues. The CDR3 spells CAISESFEQFF. The CDR3 DNA follows: TGTGCCATCAGTGAGTCGTTTGAGCAGTTCTTC.

This chain joins TRBV13 and TRBJ2-7; TRBD1 matches 7 bases. This CDR3 has 15 residues. The junction had 10 bases not matched to a gene; V was cut back by 8 bases and J by 0 bases. From germline, CDR1 is PRHDT and CDR2 FYEKMQ (reference sequence). The CDR3 DNA follows: TGTGCCAGCGGATTTACAGGGGAGAGCTCCTACGAGCAGTACTTC. This gives the protein CASGFTGESSYEQYF.

V gene TRBV4-3 combines with J gene TRBJ1-2, with D possibly TRBD1 on 5 matching bases. Between the trimmed V and J ends, which lost 0 bases and 7 bases, there was a span of 15 bases. The CDR3 consists of 15 residues. Germline V lookup: CDR1 LGHNA, CDR2 YSLEER. CDR3 amino acids: CASSQDWGTTGGYTF. CDR3 coding DNA: TGCGCCAGCAGCCAAGATTGGGGGACGACGGGTGGCTACACCTTC.

This clone was counted once. This chain connects TRBV29-1 to TRBJ2-7; maybe TRBD2 (5 bases). The CDR3 consists of 12 residues. Germline V CDR1 and CDR2: SQVTM, ANQGSEA. The V and J ends lost 1 base and 6 bases respectively, with 10 bases between them. CDR3 coding DNA: TGCAGCGTTGAAGGCGACGGGATCGAGCAGTACTTC. It specifies CSVEGDGIEQYF.